The 12 T cell receptor beta chains given below trace back to one sample, sequenced in a study of cytomegalovirus exposure and HLA in healthy donors. The PCR made use of 60 Vbeta and 13 Jbeta primers. Clones were read by immunoSEQ multiplex PCR, and TCRdb kept only the in-frame ones, dropping some. There are 60,000 to 70,000 clones in the sample; about 80% occur only once, and about 8% lies in the top ten. Material: PBMCs. The receptors were sampled from a man aged 18 to 35 in good health and CMV-seropositive.

This chain connects TRBV9 to TRBJ2-1; D remains ambiguous. V was shortened by 3 bases and J by 5 bases, with 3 bases between the two germline ends. Germline CDR1 reads SGDLS; CDR2 reads YYNGEE. This CDR3 spans 11 amino acids. The CDR3 reads CASSADNEQFF. CDR3 coding DNA: TGTGCCAGCAGCGCCGACAATGAGCAGTTCTTC.

Only a few counts were recorded for this clone. The gene calls are TRBV19 and TRBJ1-5; D perhaps matches TRBD1 (6 bases). Between the trimmed V and J ends, which lost 5 bases and 4 bases, there was a span of 9 bases. Per germline, CDR1 LNHDA and CDR2 SQIVND (reference sequence). This CDR3 is 13 amino acids long. CDR3 residues: CASSLDRNQPQHF. In nucleotides, the CDR3 is TGTGCCAGTAGTCTTGACAGGAATCAGCCCCAGCATTTT.

J is TRBJ1-1 and V is TRBV20-1; D is ambiguous. Trimming removed 3 bases at V and 3 bases at J, with 5 bases between. The CDR3 spans 11 residues. Germline V gene lookup returns CDR1 DFQATT and CDR2 SNEGSKA (reference sequence). The CDR3 DNA sequence: TGCAGTGCTAGCACGGACACTGAAGCTTTCTTT. Encoded protein: CSASTDTEAFF.

About this clone: Distinct nucleotide sequences in the sample also encode this CDR3. The chain joins TRBV5-1 to TRBJ1-4; 7 positions match TRBD1. Germline V gene data show CDR1 as SGHRS and CDR2 as YFSETQ. The CDR3 is 14 residues long. After removal of 0 bases from V and 6 bases from J, the junction contained 2 bases not matched to a gene. CDR3 nucleotide sequence: TGCGCCAGCAGCTTGGCAGGGGGAGATGAAAAACTGTTTTTT. Translated: CASSLAGGDEKLFF.

The chain carries TRBV7-9 and TRBJ2-1, with D hard to call. Germline lookup yields CDR1 SEHNR and CDR2 FQNEAQ (reference sequence). V dropped 3 bases and J dropped 7 bases, with 10 bases sitting between them. The CDR3 loop spans 13 amino acids. CDR3 sequence: CASSLILENEQFF. The CDR3 coding sequence is TGTGCCAGCAGCTTGATTCTAGAAAATGAGCAGTTCTTC. The whole variable domain, filled in from reference TRBV7-9 and TRBJ2-1, reads DTGVSQNPRHKITKRGQNVTFRCDPISEHNRLYWYRQTLGQGPEFLTYFQNEAQLEKSRLLSDRFSAERPKGSFSTLEIQRTEQGDSAMYLCASSLILENEQFFGPGTRLTVL.

The chain combines TRBV7-9 with TRBJ1-1, with 12 positions matching TRBD1. The CDR3 is 17 residues long. Germline V gene lookup returns CDR1 SEHNR and CDR2 FQNEAQ (reference sequence). Losses at the gene ends were 5 bases for V and 3 bases for J; bases not matched to a gene: 10. CDR3 DNA: TGTGCCAGCAGCATCCGAGGGACAGGGGGCGATGACACTGAAGCTTTCTTT. This codes for CASSIRGTGGDDTEAFF.

This chain uses TRBV6-5 with TRBJ1-5; maybe TRBD1 (5 bases). The germline V gene encodes CDR1 MNHEY and CDR2 SVGAGI. CDR3 length equals 15 residues. Trimming cost V 8 bases and J 3 bases, with 17 bases left between them. The CDR3 DNA follows: TGTGCCAGCGGTGGGGGAGGCGAGGCCAATCAGCCCCAGCATTTT. Translation gives CASGGGGEANQPQHF.

This chain joins TRBV15 and TRBJ2-7; 13 bases fit TRBD2. V lost 0 bases and J lost 4; bases outside the gene matches: 3. The CDR3 spans 16 residues. Germline lookup yields CDR1 LNHNV and CDR2 YYDKDF (reference sequence). CDR3 residues: CATSRELAGGPYEQYF. DNA of the CDR3: TGTGCCACCAGCAGAGAACTAGCGGGAGGGCCTTACGAGCAGTACTTC.

J is TRBJ2-5 and V is TRBV7-9, with 8 nucleotides matching TRBD1. The germline V gene encodes CDR1 SEHNR and CDR2 FQNEAQ (reference sequence). The CDR3 consists of 15 residues. Losses at the gene ends were 2 bases for V and 5 bases for J; bases not matched to a gene: 7. DNA for the CDR3: TGTGCCAGCAGCTTACAGCCAGGGGGCGTGGAGACCCAGTACTTC. This encodes CASSLQPGGVETQYF.

The CDR3 reads CASSFRQLQETQYF. CDR3 sequence (DNA): TGTGCCAGCAGCTTTCGACAGTTACAAGAGACCCAGTACTTC. The chain uses TRBV7-9 and TRBJ2-5; D is perhaps TRBD1 (5 bases). CDR1 is SEHNR, CDR2 FQNEAQ, per germline (reference sequence). V was clipped by 3 bases and J by 2 bases, with 10 bases between them. CDR3 size: 14 residues.

The V gene is TRBV11-3, the J gene TRBJ2-7; 7 bases fit TRBD2. The length of the CDR3 is 15 residues. The V and J ends lost 5 bases and 2 bases, in that order; junction bases with no gene match: 9. Germline V gives CDR1 SGHNT, CDR2 YENEEA. CDR3 protein: CASSTGGGGTYEQYF. The CDR3 coding sequence is TGTGCCAGCAGCACGGGGGGAGGCGGTACCTACGAGCAGTACTTC.

Remarks on this clone: The conserved phenylalanine or tryptophan is not found at the CDR3 terminus, so this likely reflects a read error. The V call is TRBV5-8, the J call TRBJ1-2; TRBD1 matches at 8 bases. The germline V gene encodes CDR1 SGHTS and CDR2 YDEGEE. Trimming at V came to 7 bases and at J to 8 bases, leaving 4 bases not matched to a gene. The CDR3 consists of 11 residues. This CDR3 is CASWWTGGYTV. The DNA for the CDR3 is TGTGCCAGCTGGTGGACAGGGGGCTACACCGTC.